This record looks at one T cell receptor beta chain sequence and its context. Per the authors' pipeline: Nucleated cell number was recorded as an estimate derived from reference gene primer amplification. Profiling relied on immunoSEQ multiplex PCR, and the TCRdb table lists in-frame clones only, not all of them. V, J and clone size were drawn from that table, and D and trimming were deduced from the DNA. The sample has approximately 180,000 clones, over 80% seen once. The data stem from a study of blood T cell repertoires in COVID-19. As for the study in general: Researchers got acute and convalescent COVID-19 samples from the United States, Italy and Spain.

Sequencing was performed on peripheral blood. This receptor was obtained from a woman in her 70s with acute or convalescent COVID-19.

The CDR3 spells CASSLDPGPSYEQYF. The CDR3, as DNA: TGTGCCAGCAGCTTAGACCCAGGGCCCTCCTACGAGCAGTACTTC. This chain connects TRBV11-2 to TRBJ2-7, with D perhaps matching TRBD1 (5 bases). Germline CDR1 SGHAT, CDR2 FQNNGV. Trimming removed 0 bases from V and 0 bases from J, with 9 bases in between. This CDR3 spans 15 amino acids.